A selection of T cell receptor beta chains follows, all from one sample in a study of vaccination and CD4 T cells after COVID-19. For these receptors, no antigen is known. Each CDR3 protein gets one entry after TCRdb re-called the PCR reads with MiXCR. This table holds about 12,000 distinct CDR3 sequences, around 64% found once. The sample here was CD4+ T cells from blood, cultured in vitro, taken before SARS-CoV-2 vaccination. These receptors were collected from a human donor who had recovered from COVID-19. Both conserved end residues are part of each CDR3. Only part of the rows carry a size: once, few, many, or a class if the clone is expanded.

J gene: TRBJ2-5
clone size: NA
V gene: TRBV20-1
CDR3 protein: CSASGSYPHGETQYF

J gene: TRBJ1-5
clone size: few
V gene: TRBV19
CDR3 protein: CASSIRGLGNQPQHF

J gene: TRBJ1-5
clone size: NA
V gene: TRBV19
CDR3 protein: CASSMFMQPQHF

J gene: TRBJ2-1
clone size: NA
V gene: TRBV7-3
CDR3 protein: CASSLSSGSDEQFF

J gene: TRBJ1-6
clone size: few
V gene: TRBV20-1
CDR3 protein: CSAKPPGQFYNSPLHF

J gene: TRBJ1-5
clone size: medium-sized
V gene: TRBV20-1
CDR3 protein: CSAPTGAAQPQHF

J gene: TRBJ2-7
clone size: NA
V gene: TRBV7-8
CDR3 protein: CASSIRDSYEQYF

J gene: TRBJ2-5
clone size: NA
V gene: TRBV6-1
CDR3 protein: CASSGPGGAGRETQYF

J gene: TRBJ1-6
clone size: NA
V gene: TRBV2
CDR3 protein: CASRGASSYNSPLHF

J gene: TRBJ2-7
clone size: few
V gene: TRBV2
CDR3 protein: CASRMTYEQYF

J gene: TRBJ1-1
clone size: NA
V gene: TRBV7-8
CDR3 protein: CASSPRQGLEAFF

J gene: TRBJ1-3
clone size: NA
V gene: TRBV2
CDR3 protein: CASSETALAIYF

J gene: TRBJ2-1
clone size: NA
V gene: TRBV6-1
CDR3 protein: CASRRLAGGSYNEQFF

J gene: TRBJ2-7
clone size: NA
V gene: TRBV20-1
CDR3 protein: CGASSQNYEQYF

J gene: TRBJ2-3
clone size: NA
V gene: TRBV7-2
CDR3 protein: CASKSGQYTDTQYF

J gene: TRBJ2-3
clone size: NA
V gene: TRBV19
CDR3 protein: CASSIGGTSTDTQYF

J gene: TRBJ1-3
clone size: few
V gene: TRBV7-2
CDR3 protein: CASSEGGSGNTIYF

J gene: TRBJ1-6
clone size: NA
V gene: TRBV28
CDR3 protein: CASSLSAGVRNSPLHF

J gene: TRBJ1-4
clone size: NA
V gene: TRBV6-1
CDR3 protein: CASSEVDGTGEEKLFF

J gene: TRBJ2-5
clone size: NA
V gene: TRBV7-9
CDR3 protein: CASLPGLGFGLQETQYF

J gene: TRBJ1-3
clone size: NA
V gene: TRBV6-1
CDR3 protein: CASSELGATGNTIYF

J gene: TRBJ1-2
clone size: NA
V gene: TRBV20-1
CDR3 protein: CSAPYEDYGYTF

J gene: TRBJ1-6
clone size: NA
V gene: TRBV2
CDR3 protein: CASRLDGVSPLHF

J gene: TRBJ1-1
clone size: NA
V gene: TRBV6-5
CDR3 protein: CASSYAGRGGAFF

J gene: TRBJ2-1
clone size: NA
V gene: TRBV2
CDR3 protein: CASSMDSYNEQFF

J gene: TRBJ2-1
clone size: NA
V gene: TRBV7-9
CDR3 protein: CASSLVGRGDEQFF

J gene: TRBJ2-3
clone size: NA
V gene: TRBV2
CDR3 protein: CASSAGYTQYF

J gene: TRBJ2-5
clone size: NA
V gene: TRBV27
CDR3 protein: CASSPGDRETQYF

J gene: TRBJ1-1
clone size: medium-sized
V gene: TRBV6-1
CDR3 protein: CATSTGGESTEAFF

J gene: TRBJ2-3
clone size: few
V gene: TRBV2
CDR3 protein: CASSERDRGSDTQYF

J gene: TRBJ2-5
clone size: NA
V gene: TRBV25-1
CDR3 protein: CASSPTKRAVDQETQYF

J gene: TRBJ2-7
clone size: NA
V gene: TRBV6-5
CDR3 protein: CASSYGMWTEQYF

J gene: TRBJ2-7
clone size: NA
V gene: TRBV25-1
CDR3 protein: CASCSGRAPYEQYF

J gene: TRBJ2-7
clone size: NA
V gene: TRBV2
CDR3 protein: CASSGTNYEQYF

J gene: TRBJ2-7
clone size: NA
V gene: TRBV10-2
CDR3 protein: CASSGLAGGPNEQYF

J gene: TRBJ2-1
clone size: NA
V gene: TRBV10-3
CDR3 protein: CAISPSAQTGEQFF

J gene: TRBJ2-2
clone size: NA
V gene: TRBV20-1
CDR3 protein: CSARDGRAGGELFF

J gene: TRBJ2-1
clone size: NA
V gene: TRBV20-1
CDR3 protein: CSARVGGGGSYNEQFF

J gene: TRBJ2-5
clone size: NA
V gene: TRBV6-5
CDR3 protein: CASSWGGLALETQYF